Shown below are 28 T cell receptor beta chains from a single sample sequenced in a study of blood T cell repertoires in COVID-19. The repertoire was sequenced with immunoSEQ multiplex PCR; TCRdb's copy has only in-frame clones and lacks some. The sample lists some 180,000 clones; 87% were seen once. Sequencing was done on a sample of peripheral blood. All receptors come from a man aged 55 to 70 with active or convalescent COVID-19.

This rearrangement joins TRBV14 to TRBJ1-3; no clear D gene. Germline CDR1 reads SGHDN; CDR2 reads FVKESK. V was pared by 2 bases and J by 3 bases, with 5 bases between. The CDR3 totals 13 residues. DNA of the CDR3: TGTGCCAGCAGCCAATCAGATGGAAACACCATATATTTT. As protein: CASSQSDGNTIYF.

The V call is TRBV7-6, the J call TRBJ2-1; 11 bases align to TRBD2. CDR3 size: 17 residues. Germline loops: CDR1 SGHVS, CDR2 FNYEAQ. V shed 3 bases and J 0 bases; nucleotides not matched to a gene: 4. This CDR3 reads CASSFIAGGSSYNEQFF. The CDR3 region has the DNA TGTGCCAGCAGCTTTATAGCGGGGGGGAGCTCCTACAATGAGCAGTTCTTC.

The chain carries TRBV10-2 and TRBJ2-1, with D possibly being TRBD1 (5 bases). CDR1 and CDR2 (germline): WSHSY, SAAADI. Deletions cut 3 bases from V and 2 bases from J, with 8 bases between. The CDR3 has 14 residues. The CDR3 protein is CASSDQGTYNEQFF. CDR3 nucleotides: TGCGCCAGCAGTGATCAGGGAACCTACAATGAGCAGTTCTTC.

The V and J genes are TRBV6-5 and TRBJ1-2; D is possibly TRBD1 (5 bases). The CDR3 has 14 amino acids. V lost 2 bases and J lost 8, with 15 bases in between. The germline CDR1 and CDR2 sequences are MNHEY and SVGAGI. The CDR3 DNA follows: TGTGCCAGCAGTTACATGTCAGGGTTGGGGGGCTACACCTTC. It encodes CASSYMSGLGGYTF.

The J gene is TRBJ2-7, the V gene TRBV5-1; D is possibly TRBD2 (5 bases). Germline CDR1 is SGHRS and CDR2 is YFSETQ. CDR3 length equals 14 residues. V shed 3 bases and J shed 0 bases, with 10 bases lying between them. The CDR3 DNA sequence: TGCGCCAGCAGCTCCGGGGTGAGCTCCTACGAGCAGTACTTC. Translated, it gives CASSSGVSSYEQYF.

This sequence joins TRBV27 and TRBJ1-6, with D possibly TRBD1 on 5 matching bases. Germline V gene sequence: CDR1 MNHEY, CDR2 SMNVEV (reference sequence). Trimming removed 3 bases at V and 10 bases at J, with 16 bases between. The CDR3 totals 15 residues. CDR3 DNA: TGTGCCAGCAGTTTTTCCATGCAGGGAGGATCACCCCTCCACTTT. Translated: CASSFSMQGGSPLHF.

This chain joins TRBV2 and TRBJ1-2; 9 bases are a match to TRBD1. J lost 1 base, V lost 6 bases, and 3 bases had no gene match. The germline V gene encodes CDR1 SNHLY and CDR2 FYNNEI. CDR3 length: 14 residues. CDR3: CASSSDRGNYGYTF. The DNA of the CDR3 is TGTGCCAGCAGCTCGGACAGGGGTAACTATGGCTACACCTTC.

This chain joins TRBV4-1 and TRBJ1-1; D remains unclear. This CDR3 region has 14 residues. Trimming stripped 0 bases from V and 7 bases from J, with 12 bases between. Germline CDR1 is MGHRA and CDR2 is YSYEKL. CDR3 bases: TGCGCCAGCAGCCAAGATGATGCATCCGGTGAAGCTTTCTTT. Encoded protein: CASSQDDASGEAFF.

The CDR3 nucleotides read TGCGCCAGCAGCCAAACCGGGACTAGCGGGGGGGTTCGCAATGAGCAGTTCTTC. It translates to CASSQTGTSGGVRNEQFF. This rearrangement joins TRBV5-1 to TRBJ2-1; 16 positions agree with TRBD2. The junction had 10 bases not matched to a gene; V was cut back by 4 bases and J by 6 bases. CDR1 SGHRS and CDR2 YFSETQ come from the germline V gene. CDR3 length: 18 amino acids.

This clone was seen only once. This chain joins TRBV6-6 and TRBJ2-3; 8 nucleotides line up with TRBD2. Trimming took 4 bases from V and 2 from J; bases not matched to a gene: 2. This CDR3 has 14 amino acids. Germline V gene lookup returns CDR1 MNHNY and CDR2 SVGAGI (reference sequence). CDR3 region: CASSSGGNTDTQYF. The DNA of the CDR3 is TGTGCCAGCAGTTCGGGGGGGAACACAGATACGCAGTATTTT.

The rearrangement links TRBV7-9 to TRBJ2-2; TRBD1 matches at 8 bases. This CDR3 spans 15 amino acids. Germline lookup yields CDR1 SEHNR and CDR2 FQNEAQ (reference sequence). After removal of 11 bases from V and 0 bases from J, the junction contained 8 bases not matched to a gene. The CDR3 DNA follows: TGTGCCGGCAACCCAGGGGGCGCGAACACCGGGGAGCTGTTTTTT. Amino acid sequence: CAGNPGGANTGELFF.

This clone was found once. The chain couples TRBV6-1 to TRBJ2-7; D gene ambiguous. CDR1 is MNHNS and CDR2 is SASEGT in the germline V gene. V lost 3 bases and J lost 2, with 23 bases in between. The CDR3 spans 18 residues. The CDR3 spells CASSEFGSGFSGTYEQYF. Written as DNA, the CDR3 is TGTGCCAGCAGTGAGTTTGGGTCCGGGTTCTCCGGTACCTACGAGCAGTACTTC.

This clone turned up a few times. V usage is TRBV5-6 and J usage is TRBJ1-4; the D gene is possibly TRBD1 (6 bases). This CDR3 has 16 amino acids. V lost 4 bases and J 2 bases, leaving 15 bases between the germline ends. From germline, CDR1 is SGHDT and CDR2 YYEEEE. CDR3 loop: CASSLDRGATNEKLFF. The CDR3 coding sequence is TGTGCCAGCAGCCTAGATCGGGGGGCGACTAATGAAAAACTGTTTTTT. The full variable domain, rest sourced from reference TRBV5-6 and TRBJ1-4, is DAGVTQSPTHLIKTRGQQVTLRCSPKSGHDTVSWYQQALGQGPQFIFQYYEEEERQRGNFPDRFSGHQFPNYSSELNVNALLLGDSALYLCASSLDRGATNEKLFFGSGTQLSVL.

This clone was observed a handful of times. This chain links TRBV19 with TRBJ2-2; D is perhaps TRBD2 (6 bases). Per the germline V gene, CDR1 is LNHDA and CDR2 is SQIVND (reference sequence). This CDR3 is built from 13 residues. V was shortened by 9 bases and J by 6 bases, with 14 bases between the two germline ends. In DNA form, the CDR3 reads TGTGCCAGCCGCAGGCGGGGCGCCGGGGAGCTGTTTTTT. It is translated as CASRRRGAGELFF.

There are a few counts of this clone. The rearrangement uses TRBV10-1 and TRBJ2-5; 8 nucleotides match TRBD1. Germline trimming cut 5 bases from V and 2 bases from J; bases unmatched to any gene: 4. CDR3 length equals 14 residues. Per the germline V gene, CDR1 is WNHNN and CDR2 is SYGVQD (reference sequence). CDR3 region: CASSLGTGQETQYF. DNA of the CDR3: TGCGCCAGCAGTCTAGGGACAGGACAAGAGACCCAGTACTTC.

The J gene is TRBJ1-5, the V gene TRBV19, with 10 bases identical to TRBD1. The CDR3 has 14 amino acids. Germline V gene data show CDR1 as LNHDA and CDR2 as SQIVND (reference sequence). Trimming removed 6 bases from V and 6 bases from J; junction bases left unmatched: 5. As DNA, the CDR3 is TGTGCCAGTAGCCCGGGACAGGGGCGTCAGCCCCAGCATTTT. The encoded protein is CASSPGQGRQPQHF.

V gene TRBV6-6 combines with J gene TRBJ2-7, with unresolved D. The CDR3 runs to 17 residues. The ends were cut back, 5 bases at V and 2 bases at J, with 22 bases in the middle. Germline CDR1 MNHNY, CDR2 SVGAGI (reference sequence). The CDR3 loop reads CASSPRFLSAVAYEQYF. DNA of the CDR3: TGTGCCAGCAGTCCTCGGTTTTTAAGCGCCGTAGCCTACGAGCAGTACTTC.

This clone has a handful of counts. The genes are TRBV7-6 and TRBJ2-7, with TRBD2 matching over 7 bases. V was clipped by 5 bases and J by 0 bases; unmatched bases: 4. Per germline, CDR1 SGHVS and CDR2 FNYEAQ. The CDR3 is 14 amino acids. CDR3 sequence reads: CASSPREDSYEQYF. CDR3 coding DNA: TGTGCCAGCAGCCCCCGGGAGGACTCCTACGAGCAGTACTTC. The full variable domain, completed using reference TRBV7-6 and TRBJ2-7, is GAGVSQSPRYKVTKRGQDVALRCDPISGHVSLYWYRQALGQGPEFLTYFNYEAQQDKSGLPNDRFSAERPEGSISTLTIQRTEQRDSAMYRCASSPREDSYEQYFGPGTRLTVT.

The gene calls are TRBV5-1 and TRBJ1-2, with TRBD1 matching 12 bases. Per the germline V gene, CDR1 is SGHRS and CDR2 is YFSETQ. J was trimmed by 5 bases and V by 1 base; bases with no gene match: 9. This CDR3 region has 17 residues. CDR3 sequence reads: CASSLRRPGQGAYGYTF. CDR3 bases: TGCGCCAGCAGCTTGCGGAGACCGGGACAGGGGGCTTATGGCTACACCTTC.

The chain employs TRBV30 and TRBJ1-2; 8 bases match TRBD1. Trimming cost V 0 bases and J 7 bases; bases outside gene matches: 7. This CDR3 region has 14 residues. Germline loops: CDR1 GTSNPN, CDR2 SVGIG (reference sequence). The CDR3 nucleotides read TGTGCCTGGAGTGTATTGCAGGGGGCGAGTGGCTACACCTTC. Amino acid sequence: CAWSVLQGASGYTF.

The V and J genes are TRBV7-9 and TRBJ1-5; TRBD1 aligns across 7 bases. The CDR3 covers 12 residues. Trimming at V came to 3 bases and at J to 11 bases, leaving 4 bases not matched to a gene. CDR1 and CDR2 (germline): SEHNR, FQNEAQ (reference sequence). CDR3 nucleotide sequence: TGTGCCAGCAGCTTGCAGGGGGAGGCCCAGCATTTT. This encodes CASSLQGEAQHF.

This clone was observed once. The chain is built from TRBV18 and TRBJ1-1; D uncertain. The germline V and J ends were trimmed by 6 bases and 10 bases, with 18 bases remaining between them. CDR1 and CDR2 from the germline V gene are KGHSH and LQKENI. This CDR3 spans 13 amino acids. The CDR3 is CASSSVDTGRAFF. The CDR3 nucleotides are TGTGCCAGCTCTTCCGTCGACACGGGGAGAGCTTTCTTT.

V gene TRBV7-8 combines with J gene TRBJ1-5; D is unclear. The CDR3 loop spans 12 amino acids. The V end lost 0 bases, the J end lost 11 bases, and 8 bases lay between the germline ends. CDR1 and CDR2 (germline): SGHVS, FQNEAQ. CDR3 residues: CASSLAEEAQHF. In DNA form, the CDR3 reads TGTGCCAGCAGCTTAGCCGAAGAGGCCCAGCATTTT.

The rearrangement joins TRBV4-1 to TRBJ2-3; D might be TRBD2 (6 bases). The ends were cut back, 2 bases at V and 5 bases at J, with 26 bases in the middle. CDR1 and CDR2 (germline): MGHRA, YSYEKL. This CDR3 contains 19 residues. CDR3 loop: CASSQPEIEEGWGEDTQYF. CDR3 nucleotide sequence: TGCGCCAGCAGCCAACCCGAGATCGAAGAGGGGTGGGGGGAAGATACGCAGTATTTT.

The V gene is TRBV6-5, the J gene TRBJ1-2; the match to TRBD1 covers 7 bases. The germline V gene has CDR1 MNHEY and CDR2 SVGAGI. The junction had 10 bases not matched to a gene; V was cut back by 7 bases and J by 2 bases. This CDR3 spans 15 amino acids. In DNA, the CDR3 is TGTGCCAGCACCAGGGCGATGACAGGGAACTATGGCTACACCTTC. This encodes CASTRAMTGNYGYTF.

This rearrangement joins TRBV3-1 (or the pseudogene TRBV3-2) to TRBJ1-2; 10 nucleotides agree with TRBD1. This CDR3 spans 13 amino acids. V trimming: 4 bases; J trimming: 7 bases; junction bases outside the gene matches: 3. The germline CDR1 and CDR2 sequences are LGHDT and YNNKEL (reference sequence). The CDR3 spells CASSRDRGVGYTF. The CDR3 DNA sequence: TGTGCCAGCAGCCGGGACAGGGGAGTTGGCTACACCTTC.

The chain is built from TRBV29-1 and TRBJ2-7, with TRBD1 matching over 7 bases. The CDR3 is made up of 14 amino acids. V lost 4 bases and J lost 3; bases outside the gene matches: 9. Germline CDR1 SQVTM, CDR2 ANQGSEA. CDR3 sequence (DNA): TGCAGCGTTGTGGGGACGACAGGGAACTACGAGCAGTACTTC. This gives the protein CSVVGTTGNYEQYF.

The V and J genes are TRBV4-1 and TRBJ2-5, with 7 bases identical to TRBD1. CDR3 length: 16 residues. V shed 4 bases, J shed 5 bases, and the junction held 13 bases outside the gene matches. CDR1 MGHRA and CDR2 YSYEKL come from the germline V gene. CDR3 DNA sequence: TGCGCCAGCAGCCTCAAAACGACAGGGAGTTTTGAGACCCAGTACTTC. Amino acids: CASSLKTTGSFETQYF.